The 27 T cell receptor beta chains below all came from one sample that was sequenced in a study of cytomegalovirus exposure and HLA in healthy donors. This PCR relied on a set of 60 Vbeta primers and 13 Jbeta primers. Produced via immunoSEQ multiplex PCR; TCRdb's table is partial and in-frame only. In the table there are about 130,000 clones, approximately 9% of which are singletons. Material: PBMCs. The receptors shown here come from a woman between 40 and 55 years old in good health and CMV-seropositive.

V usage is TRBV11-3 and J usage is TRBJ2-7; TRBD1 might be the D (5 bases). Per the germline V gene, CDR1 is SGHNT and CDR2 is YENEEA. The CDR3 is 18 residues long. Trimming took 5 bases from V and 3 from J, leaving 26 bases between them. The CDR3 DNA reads TGTGCCAGCAGCCCTGTGGCAGGGTTCCCGACACCCATCTACGAGCAGTACTTC. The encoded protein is CASSPVAGFPTPIYEQYF.

This CDR3 is CASSEETGLGYEQYF. CDR3 coding DNA: TGTGCCAGCAGTGAAGAAACAGGTTTAGGCTACGAGCAGTACTTC. The rearrangement uses TRBV2 and TRBJ2-7; D is perhaps TRBD1 (5 bases). Trimming pared 1 base from V and 3 bases from J, leaving 13 bases between. Germline lookup yields CDR1 SNHLY and CDR2 FYNNEI. CDR3 length equals 15 residues.

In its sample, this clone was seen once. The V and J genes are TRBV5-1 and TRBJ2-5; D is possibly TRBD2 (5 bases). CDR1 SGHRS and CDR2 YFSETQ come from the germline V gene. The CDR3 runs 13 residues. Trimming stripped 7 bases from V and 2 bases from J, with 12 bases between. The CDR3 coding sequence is TGCGCCAGCCGCGAGGGTTCGCAAGAGACCCAGTACTTC. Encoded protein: CASREGSQETQYF.

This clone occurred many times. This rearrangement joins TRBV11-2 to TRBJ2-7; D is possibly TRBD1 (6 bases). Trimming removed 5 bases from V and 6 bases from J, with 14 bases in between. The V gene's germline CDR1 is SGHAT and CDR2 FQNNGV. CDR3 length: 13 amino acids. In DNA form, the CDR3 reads TGTGCCAGCAGCCCAGGTCAGGGGCGCGAGCAGTACTTC. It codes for CASSPGQGREQYF.

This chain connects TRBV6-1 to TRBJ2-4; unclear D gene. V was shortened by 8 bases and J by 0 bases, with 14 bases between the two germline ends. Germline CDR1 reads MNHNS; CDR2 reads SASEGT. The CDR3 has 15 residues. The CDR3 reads CASSEARLAKNIQYF. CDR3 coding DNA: TGTGCCAGCTCCGAGGCTAGACTAGCCAAAAACATTCAGTACTTC.

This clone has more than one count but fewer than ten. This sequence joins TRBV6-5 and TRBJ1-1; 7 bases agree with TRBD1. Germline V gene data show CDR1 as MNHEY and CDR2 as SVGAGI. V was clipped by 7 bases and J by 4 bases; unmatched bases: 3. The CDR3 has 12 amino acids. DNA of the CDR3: TGTGCCAGCATCGCAGGGGGCACTGAAGCTTTCTTT. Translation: CASIAGGTEAFF.

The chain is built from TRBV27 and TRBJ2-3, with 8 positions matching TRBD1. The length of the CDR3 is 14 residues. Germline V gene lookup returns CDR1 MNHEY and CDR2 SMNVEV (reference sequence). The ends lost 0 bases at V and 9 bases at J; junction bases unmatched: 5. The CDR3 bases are TGTGCCAGCAGTTTATCGTACTCAGGGGGCACGCAGTATTTT. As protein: CASSLSYSGGTQYF.

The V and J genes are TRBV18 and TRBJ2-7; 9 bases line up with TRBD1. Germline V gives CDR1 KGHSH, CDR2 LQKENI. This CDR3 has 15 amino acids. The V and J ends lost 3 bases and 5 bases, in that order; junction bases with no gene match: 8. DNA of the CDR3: TGTGCCAGCTCACCTTTTTCAACAGGGGGCGACGAGCAGTACTTC. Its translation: CASSPFSTGGDEQYF. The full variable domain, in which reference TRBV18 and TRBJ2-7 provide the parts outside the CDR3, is NAGVMQNPRHLVRRRGQEARLRCSPMKGHSHVYWYRQLPEEGLKFMVYLQKENIIDESGMPKERFSAEFPKEGPSILRIQQVVRGDSAAYFCASSPFSTGGDEQYFGPGTRLTVT.

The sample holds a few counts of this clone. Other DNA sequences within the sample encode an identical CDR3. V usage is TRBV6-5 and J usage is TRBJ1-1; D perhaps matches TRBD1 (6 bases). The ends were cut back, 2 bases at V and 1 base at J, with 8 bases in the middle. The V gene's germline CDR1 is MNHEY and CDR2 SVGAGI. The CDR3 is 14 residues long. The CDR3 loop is CASSYATGNTEAFF. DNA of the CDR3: TGTGCCAGCAGTTACGCGACAGGGAACACTGAAGCTTTCTTT.

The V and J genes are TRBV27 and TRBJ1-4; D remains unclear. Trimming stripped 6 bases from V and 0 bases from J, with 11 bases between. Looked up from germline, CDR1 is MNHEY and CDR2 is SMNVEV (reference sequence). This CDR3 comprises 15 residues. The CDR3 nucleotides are TGTGCCAGCAGCTCTCTCGGGGCAACTAATGAAAAACTGTTTTTT. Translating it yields CASSSLGATNEKLFF.

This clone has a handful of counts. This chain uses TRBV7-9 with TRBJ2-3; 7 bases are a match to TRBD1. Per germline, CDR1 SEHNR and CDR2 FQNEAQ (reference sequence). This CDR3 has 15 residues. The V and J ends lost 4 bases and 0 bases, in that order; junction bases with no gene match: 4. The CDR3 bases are TGTGCCAGCAGCTGGGGACAGCTGAGCACAGATACGCAGTATTTT. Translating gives CASSWGQLSTDTQYF. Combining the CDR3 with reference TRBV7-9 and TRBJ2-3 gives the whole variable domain DTGVSQNPRHKITKRGQNVTFRCDPISEHNRLYWYRQTLGQGPEFLTYFQNEAQLEKSRLLSDRFSAERPKGSFSTLEIQRTEQGDSAMYLCASSWGQLSTDTQYFGPGTRLTVL.

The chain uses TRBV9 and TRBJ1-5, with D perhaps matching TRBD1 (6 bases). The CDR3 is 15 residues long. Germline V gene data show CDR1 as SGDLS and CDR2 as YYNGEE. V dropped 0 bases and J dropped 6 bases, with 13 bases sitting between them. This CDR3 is CASSVGAGARQPQHF. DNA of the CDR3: TGTGCCAGCAGCGTAGGAGCGGGGGCGCGTCAGCCCCAGCATTTT.

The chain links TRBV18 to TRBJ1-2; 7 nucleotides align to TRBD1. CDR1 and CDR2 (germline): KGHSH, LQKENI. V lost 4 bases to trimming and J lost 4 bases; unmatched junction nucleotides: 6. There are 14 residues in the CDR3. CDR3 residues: CASSQDRDSYGYTF. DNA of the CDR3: TGTGCCAGCTCACAAGACAGGGACAGCTATGGCTACACCTTC. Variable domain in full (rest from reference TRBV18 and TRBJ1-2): NAGVMQNPRHLVRRRGQEARLRCSPMKGHSHVYWYRQLPEEGLKFMVYLQKENIIDESGMPKERFSAEFPKEGPSILRIQQVVRGDSAAYFCASSQDRDSYGYTFGSGTRLTVV.

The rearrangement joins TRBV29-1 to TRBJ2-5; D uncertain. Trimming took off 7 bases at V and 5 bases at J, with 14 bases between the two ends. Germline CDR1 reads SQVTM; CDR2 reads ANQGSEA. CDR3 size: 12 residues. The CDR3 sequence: CSGLPSAETQYF. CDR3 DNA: TGCAGCGGCCTCCCATCCGCGGAGACCCAGTACTTC.

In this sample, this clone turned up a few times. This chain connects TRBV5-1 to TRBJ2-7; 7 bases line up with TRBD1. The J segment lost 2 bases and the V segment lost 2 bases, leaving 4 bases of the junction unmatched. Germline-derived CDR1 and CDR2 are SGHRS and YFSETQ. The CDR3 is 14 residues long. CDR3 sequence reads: CASSLTTGTYEQYF. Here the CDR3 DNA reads TGCGCCAGCAGCTTAACGACAGGGACCTACGAGCAGTACTTC.

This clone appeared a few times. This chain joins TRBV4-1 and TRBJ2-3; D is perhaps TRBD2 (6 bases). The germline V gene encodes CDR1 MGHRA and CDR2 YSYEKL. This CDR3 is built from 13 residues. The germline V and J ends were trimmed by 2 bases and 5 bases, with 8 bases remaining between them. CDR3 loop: CASSQPGEDTQYF. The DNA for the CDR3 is TGCGCCAGCAGCCAACCGGGGGAAGATACGCAGTATTTT.

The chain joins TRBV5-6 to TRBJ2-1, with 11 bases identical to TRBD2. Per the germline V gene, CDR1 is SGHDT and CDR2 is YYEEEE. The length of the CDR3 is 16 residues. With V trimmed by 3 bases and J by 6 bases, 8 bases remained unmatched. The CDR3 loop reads CASSWGSGGAGNEQFF. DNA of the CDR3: TGTGCCAGCAGCTGGGGTAGCGGGGGGGCCGGCAATGAGCAGTTCTTC.

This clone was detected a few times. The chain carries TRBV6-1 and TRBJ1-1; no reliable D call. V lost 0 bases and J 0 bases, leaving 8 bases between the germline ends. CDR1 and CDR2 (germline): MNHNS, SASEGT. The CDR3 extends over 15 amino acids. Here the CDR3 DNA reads TGTGCCAGCAGTGAAGCGCTAGGAATGAACACTGAAGCTTTCTTT. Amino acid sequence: CASSEALGMNTEAFF.

This chain's CDR3 is CASSPPEGVLGAFF. The CDR3 DNA follows: TGCGCCAGCAGCCCCCCGGAGGGCGTCCTTGGAGCTTTCTTT. V gene TRBV5-1 combines with J gene TRBJ1-1; D is unresolved. CDR3 length: 14 amino acids. Germline V gives CDR1 SGHRS, CDR2 YFSETQ. Trimming removed 4 bases from V and 10 bases from J, with 20 bases in between.

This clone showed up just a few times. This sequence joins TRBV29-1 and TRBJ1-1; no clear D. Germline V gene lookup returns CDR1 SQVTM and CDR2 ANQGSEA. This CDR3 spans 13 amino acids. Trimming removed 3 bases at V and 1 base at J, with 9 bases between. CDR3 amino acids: CSVDLQPNTEAFF. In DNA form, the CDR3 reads TGCAGCGTTGATTTACAGCCGAACACTGAAGCTTTCTTT.

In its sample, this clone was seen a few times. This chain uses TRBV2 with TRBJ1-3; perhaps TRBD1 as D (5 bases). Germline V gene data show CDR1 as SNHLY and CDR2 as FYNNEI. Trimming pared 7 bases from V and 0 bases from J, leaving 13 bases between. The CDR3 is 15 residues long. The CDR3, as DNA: TGTGCCAGCATCGGGACTCTAAGCTCTGGAAACACCATATATTTT. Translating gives CASIGTLSSGNTIYF.

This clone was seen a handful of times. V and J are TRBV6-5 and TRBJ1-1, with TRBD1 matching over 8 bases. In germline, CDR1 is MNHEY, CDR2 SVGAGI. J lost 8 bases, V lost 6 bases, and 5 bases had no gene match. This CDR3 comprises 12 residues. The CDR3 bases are TGTGCCAGCAGACGAGGGACAGGCGAAGCTTTCTTT. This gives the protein CASRRGTGEAFF.

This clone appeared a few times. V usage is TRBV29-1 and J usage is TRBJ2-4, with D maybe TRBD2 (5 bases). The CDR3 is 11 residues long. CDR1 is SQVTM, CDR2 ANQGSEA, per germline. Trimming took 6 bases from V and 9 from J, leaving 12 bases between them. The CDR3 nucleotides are TGCAGCGTCGAACTAGATGCCATTCAGTACTTC. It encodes CSVELDAIQYF. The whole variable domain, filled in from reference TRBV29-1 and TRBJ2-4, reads SAVISQKPSRDICQRGTSLTIQCQVDSQVTMMFWYRQQPGQSLTLIATANQGSEATYESGFVIDKFPISRPNLTFSTLTVSNMSPEDSSIYLCSVELDAIQYFGAGTRLSVL.

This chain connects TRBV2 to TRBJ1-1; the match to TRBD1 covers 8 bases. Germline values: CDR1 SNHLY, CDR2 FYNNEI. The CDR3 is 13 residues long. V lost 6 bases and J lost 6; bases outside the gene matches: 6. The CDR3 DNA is TGTGCCAGCAGCCCGGACAGGGACGCTGAAGCTTTCTTT. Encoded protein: CASSPDRDAEAFF.

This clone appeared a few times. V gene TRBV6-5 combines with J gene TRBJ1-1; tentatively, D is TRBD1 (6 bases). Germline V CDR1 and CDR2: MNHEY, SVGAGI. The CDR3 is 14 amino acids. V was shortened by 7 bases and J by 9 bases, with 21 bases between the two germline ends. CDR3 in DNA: TGTGCCAGCACCAAAGGGACACCCCCCCGCAAAGCTTTCTTT. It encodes CASTKGTPPRKAFF.

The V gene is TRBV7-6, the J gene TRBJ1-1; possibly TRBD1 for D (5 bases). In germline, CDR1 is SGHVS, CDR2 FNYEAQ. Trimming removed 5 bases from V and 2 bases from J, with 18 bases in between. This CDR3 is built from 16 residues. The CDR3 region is CASSPIRQGLNTEAFF. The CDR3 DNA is TGTGCCAGCAGCCCCATAAGGCAGGGCCTTAACACTGAAGCTTTCTTT.

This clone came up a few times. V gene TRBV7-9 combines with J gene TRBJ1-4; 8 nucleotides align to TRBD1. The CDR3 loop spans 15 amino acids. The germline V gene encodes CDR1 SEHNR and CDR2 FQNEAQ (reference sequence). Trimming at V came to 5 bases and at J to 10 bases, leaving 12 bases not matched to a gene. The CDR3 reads CASSPPTGETRKLFF. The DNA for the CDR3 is TGTGCCAGCAGCCCGCCGACAGGGGAAACGAGAAAACTGTTTTTT.